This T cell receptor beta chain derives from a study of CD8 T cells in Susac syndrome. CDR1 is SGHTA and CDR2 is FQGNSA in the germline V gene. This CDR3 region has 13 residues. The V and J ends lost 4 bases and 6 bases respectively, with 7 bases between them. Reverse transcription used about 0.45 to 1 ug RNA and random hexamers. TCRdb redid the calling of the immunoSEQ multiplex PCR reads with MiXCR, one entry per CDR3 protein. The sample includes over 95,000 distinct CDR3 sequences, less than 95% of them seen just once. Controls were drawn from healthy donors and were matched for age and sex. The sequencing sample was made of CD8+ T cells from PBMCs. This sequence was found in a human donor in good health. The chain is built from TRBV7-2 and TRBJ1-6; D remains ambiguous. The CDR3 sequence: CASSSRPNSPLHF. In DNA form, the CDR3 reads TGTGCCAGCAGCTCAAGACCTAATTCACCCCTCCACTTT.